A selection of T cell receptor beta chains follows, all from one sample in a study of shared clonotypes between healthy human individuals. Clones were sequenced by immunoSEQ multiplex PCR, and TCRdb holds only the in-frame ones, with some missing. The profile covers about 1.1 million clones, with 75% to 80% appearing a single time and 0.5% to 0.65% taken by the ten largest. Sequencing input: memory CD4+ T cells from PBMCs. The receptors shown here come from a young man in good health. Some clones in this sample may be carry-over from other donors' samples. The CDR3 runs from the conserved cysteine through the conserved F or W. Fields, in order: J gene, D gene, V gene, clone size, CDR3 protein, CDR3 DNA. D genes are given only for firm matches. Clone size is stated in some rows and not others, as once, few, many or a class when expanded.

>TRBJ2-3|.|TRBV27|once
CASSFEYSQINTDTQYF
TGTGCCAGCAGTTTCGAATATTCCCAAATCAACACAGATACGCAGTATTTT
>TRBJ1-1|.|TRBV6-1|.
CASSLPWGRFAEAFF
TGTGCCAGCAGCCTACCCTGGGGGAGGTTCGCTGAAGCTTTCTTT
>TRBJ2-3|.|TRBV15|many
CATSGIYGGADTQYF
TGTGCCACCAGCGGGATCTACGGAGGGGCAGATACGCAGTATTTT
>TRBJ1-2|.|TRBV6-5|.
CASSYDGSLRGYTF
TGTGCCAGCAGTTACGATGGCTCCCTTCGGGGCTACACCTTC
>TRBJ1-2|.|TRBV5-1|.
CASSLESGGRGYTF
TGCGCCAGCAGCTTGGAAAGTGGAGGGAGGGGCTACACCTTC
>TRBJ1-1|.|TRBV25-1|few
CASSEYTSFRAFF
TGTGCCAGCAGTGAATATACTTCCTTCCGGGCTTTCTTT
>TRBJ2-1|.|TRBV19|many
CASSIEFWQFF
TGTGCCAGTAGTATAGAGTTCTGGCAGTTCTTC
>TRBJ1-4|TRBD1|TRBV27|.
CASSFTGGPNEKLFF
TGTGCCAGCAGTTTTACAGGGGGCCCTAATGAAAAACTGTTTTTT
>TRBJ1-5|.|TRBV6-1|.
CASTAVFNQPQHF
TGTGCCAGCACCGCGGTATTCAATCAGCCCCAGCATTTT
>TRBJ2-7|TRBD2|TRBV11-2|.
CASNKGSQLAAPYEQYF
TGTGCCAGCAACAAAGGTTCCCAACTAGCGGCCCCTTACGAGCAGTACTTC
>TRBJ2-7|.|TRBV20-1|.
CSASKGSEQYF
TGCAGTGCTAGTAAGGGGTCCGAGCAGTACTTC
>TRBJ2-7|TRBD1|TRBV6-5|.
CASSRPGQDYEQYF
TGTGCCAGCAGTCGACCGGGACAGGACTACGAGCAGTACTTC
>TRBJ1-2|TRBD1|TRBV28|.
CASSFPGTGDFGYTF
TGTGCCAGCAGTTTTCCGGGGACAGGCGACTTCGGCTACACCTTC
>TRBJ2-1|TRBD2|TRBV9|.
CASSPWSGSYNEQFF
TGTGCCAGCAGCCCTTGGAGCGGGAGCTACAATGAGCAGTTCTTC
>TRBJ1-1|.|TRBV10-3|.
CAIRQTKEDTEAFF
TGTGCCATCCGGCAGACCAAAGAGGACACTGAAGCTTTCTTT
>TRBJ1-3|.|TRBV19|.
CASRRRTVSGNTIYF
TGTGCCAGCCGGAGACGGACAGTTTCTGGAAACACCATATATTTT
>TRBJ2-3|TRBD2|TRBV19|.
CASSIDVGLAGVTDTQYF
TGTGCCAGTAGTATAGATGTGGGACTAGCGGGAGTCACAGATACGCAGTATTTT
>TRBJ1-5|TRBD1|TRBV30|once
CAWSQGADSQPQHF
TGTGCCTGGAGCCAGGGGGCCGACAGTCAGCCCCAGCATTTT
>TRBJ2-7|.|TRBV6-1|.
CASSGLIDEQYF
TGTGCCAGCAGTGGCCTGATTGACGAGCAGTACTTC
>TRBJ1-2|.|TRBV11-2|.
CASSLGGWAGDGYTF
TGTGCCAGCAGCTTAGGAGGGTGGGCAGGGGATGGCTACACCTTC
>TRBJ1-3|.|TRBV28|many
CASQSSGNTIYF
TGTGCCAGCCAGAGCTCTGGAAACACCATATATTTT
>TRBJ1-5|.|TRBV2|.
CASKHPDQPQHF
TGTGCCAGCAAACATCCTGATCAGCCCCAGCATTTT
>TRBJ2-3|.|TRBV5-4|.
CASSQDSTDTQYF
TGTGCCAGCAGCCAGGACTCTACAGATACGCAGTATTTT
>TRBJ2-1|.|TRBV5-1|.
CASSLGQLNEQFF
TGCGCCAGCAGCTTGGGGCAGCTCAATGAGCAGTTCTTC
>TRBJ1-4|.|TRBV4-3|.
CASSRSRGNEKLFF
TGCGCCAGCAGCCGCTCTCGGGGGAATGAAAAACTGTTTTTT
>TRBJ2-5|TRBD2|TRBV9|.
CASSPRLAGDETQYF
TGTGCCAGCAGCCCCCGACTAGCGGGAGACGAGACCCAGTACTTC
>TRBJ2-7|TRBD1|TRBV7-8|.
CASSLVGQGVSYEQYF
TGTGCCAGCAGCTTAGTAGGACAGGGGGTCTCCTACGAGCAGTACTTC
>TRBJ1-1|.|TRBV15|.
CATSYDGQPNTEAFF
TGTGCCACCAGCTACGACGGGCAGCCGAACACTGAAGCTTTCTTT
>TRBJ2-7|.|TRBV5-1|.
CASSLELAGSSYEQYF
TGCGCCAGCAGCTTGGAATTGGCAGGGTCTTCCTACGAGCAGTACTTC
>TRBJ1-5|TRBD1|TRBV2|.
CASSGEGQGAQPQHF
TGTGCCAGCAGTGGAGAGGGACAGGGGGCTCAGCCCCAGCATTTT
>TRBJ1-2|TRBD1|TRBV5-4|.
CASTPSTGIYGYTF
TGTGCCAGCACCCCATCGACAGGGATTTATGGCTACACCTTC
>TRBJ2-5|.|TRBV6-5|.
CATGGLSETQYF
TGTGCCACTGGGGGGCTTTCGGAGACCCAGTACTTC
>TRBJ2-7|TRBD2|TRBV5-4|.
CASSSGLAGATGEQYF
TGTGCCAGCAGCAGCGGACTAGCGGGAGCTACCGGCGAGCAGTACTTC
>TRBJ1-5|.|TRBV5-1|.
CASSPEGASFQPQHF
TGCGCCAGCAGCCCCGAGGGCGCCAGCTTCCAGCCCCAGCATTTT
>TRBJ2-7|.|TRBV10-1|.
CASRGTLPCEQYF
TGCGCCAGCAGGGGGACACTTCCCTGCGAGCAGTACTTC
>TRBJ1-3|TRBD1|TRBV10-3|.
CAISEGQGYGNTIYF
TGTGCCATCAGTGAGGGACAGGGGTATGGAAACACCATATATTTT
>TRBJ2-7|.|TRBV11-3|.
CASSLGAGEVHF
TGTGCCAGCAGCTTAGGCGCAGGAGAGGTCCACTTC
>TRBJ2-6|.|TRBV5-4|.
CASSHWSQGANVLTF
TGTGCCAGCAGCCACTGGTCCCAAGGGGCCAACGTCCTGACTTTC
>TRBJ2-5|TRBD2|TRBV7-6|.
CASSILLAGPQETQYF
TGTGCCAGCAGCATCTTACTAGCGGGCCCCCAAGAGACCCAGTACTTC
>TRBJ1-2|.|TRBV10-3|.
CAISESPGGYTF
TGTGCCATCAGTGAGTCTCCCGGAGGCTACACCTTC
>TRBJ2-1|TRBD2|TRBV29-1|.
CSVEGLAEYNEQFF
TGCAGCGTTGAAGGACTAGCGGAGTACAATGAGCAGTTCTTC
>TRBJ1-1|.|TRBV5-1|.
CASSGAPGDTEAFF
TGCGCCAGCAGCGGGGCCCCGGGGGACACTGAAGCTTTCTTT
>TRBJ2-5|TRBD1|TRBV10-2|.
CASRTGTEQETQYF
TGCGCCAGCAGAACAGGGACAGAACAAGAGACCCAGTACTTC
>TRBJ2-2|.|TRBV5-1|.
CASSRSVSDTGELFF
TGCGCCAGCAGCCGAAGCGTCTCGGATACCGGGGAGCTGTTTTTT
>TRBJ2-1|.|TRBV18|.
CASSPGAQNNEQFF
TGTGCCAGCTCACCGGGAGCTCAAAACAATGAGCAGTTCTTC
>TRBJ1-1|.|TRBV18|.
CASSPKQGAGEAFF
TGTGCCAGCTCCCCCAAGCAGGGCGCCGGTGAAGCTTTCTTT
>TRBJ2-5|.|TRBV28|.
CASSSLGVSYF
TGTGCCAGCAGTTCTCTCGGGGTCTCGTACTTC
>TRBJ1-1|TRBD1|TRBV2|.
CASSRDRPHTEAFF
TGTGCCAGCAGCCGGGACAGGCCTCACACTGAAGCTTTCTTT
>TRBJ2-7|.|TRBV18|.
CASSPPEGRARAYEQYF
TGTGCCAGCTCGCCCCCGGAGGGCCGGGCGAGGGCCTACGAGCAGTACTTC
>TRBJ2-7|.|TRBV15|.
CATSRDVVAFGAYEQYF
TGTGCCACCAGCAGAGATGTTGTGGCCTTTGGGGCGTACGAGCAGTACTTC
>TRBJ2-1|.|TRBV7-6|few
CASSFGGVGEQFF
TGTGCCAGCAGCTTTGGGGGCGTCGGTGAGCAGTTCTTC
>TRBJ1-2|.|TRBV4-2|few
CASSQGSVTGYTF
TGTGCCAGCAGCCAAGGCTCGGTAACTGGCTACACCTTC